One and the same sample provided the 24 T cell receptor beta chains below, sequenced in a study of blood T cell repertoires in COVID-19. TCRdb's copy holds only in-frame clones and misses some; the assay was immunoSEQ multiplex PCR. The table lists about 330,000 clones, 80% to 95% of them singletons. The specimen sequenced was PBMCs or T cells enriched from blood (not recorded which). The receptors shown here come from a woman younger than 45 who had recovered from COVID-19.

The chain is built from TRBV4-2 and TRBJ1-1; 8 bases fit TRBD1. Looked up from germline, CDR1 is LGHNA and CDR2 is YNFKEQ. Trimming took 4 bases from V and 1 from J; bases not matched to a gene: 26. CDR3 length: 22 residues. Here the CDR3 reads CASSRKSWTGPNPIPWNTEAFF. CDR3 sequence (DNA): TGTGCCAGCAGCCGAAAATCATGGACAGGGCCCAACCCCATTCCGTGGAACACTGAAGCTTTCTTT.

CDR3: CASSRLTGRTEAFF. CDR3 coding DNA: TGCGCCAGCAGCCGATTGACAGGGAGAACTGAAGCTTTCTTT. The chain uses TRBV4-1 and TRBJ1-1; 7 bases match TRBD1. This CDR3 has 14 amino acids. Looked up from germline, CDR1 is MGHRA and CDR2 is YSYEKL. After removal of 4 bases from V and 5 bases from J, the junction contained 7 bases not matched to a gene.

V gene TRBV21-1 combines with J gene TRBJ1-6. TRBV21-1 is a recognized pseudogene. This CDR3 is 20 amino acids long. The CDR3 sequence: CASSKEYPPPEGVENSPLHF. The DNA of the CDR3 is TGTGCCAGCAGCAAAGAGTACCCCCCTCCCGAAGGTGTGGAGAATTCACCCCTCCACTTT.

The chain uses TRBV7-6 and TRBJ1-6, with D unresolved. CDR3 length: 15 amino acids. The germline V and J ends were trimmed by 1 base and 6 bases, with 10 bases remaining between them. In germline, CDR1 is SGHVS, CDR2 FNYEAQ. The CDR3 loop reads CASSLGSGSNSPLHF. DNA for the CDR3: TGTGCCAGCAGCTTAGGTTCGGGGAGTAATTCACCCCTCCACTTT.

The chain carries TRBV25-1 and TRBJ2-5; 13 positions match TRBD2. Germline loops: CDR1 MGHDK, CDR2 SYGVNS. This CDR3 comprises 11 residues. Trimming at V came to 4 bases and at J to 14 bases, leaving 1 base not matched to a gene. In nucleotides, the CDR3 is TGTGCCAGCAGTGCGGGACTAGCGGGATACTTC. Protein sequence: CASSAGLAGYF. Full variable domain (remainder filled in from reference TRBV25-1 and TRBJ2-5): EADIYQTPRYLVIGTGKKITLECSQTMGHDKMYWYQQDPGMELHLIHYSYGVNSTEKGDLSSESTVSRIRTEHFPLTLESARPSHTSQYLCASSAGLAGYFGPGTRLLVL.

V and J are TRBV13 and TRBJ2-5; TRBD2 aligns across 8 bases. Per germline, CDR1 PRHDT and CDR2 FYEKMQ (reference sequence). CDR3 size: 18 residues. V was clipped by 5 bases and J by 5 bases; unmatched bases: 19. The CDR3, as DNA: TGTGCCAGCAGCAAGATAGCGGGGCGAATGTCGACGTGGGAGACCCAGTACTTC. This sequence encodes CASSKIAGRMSTWETQYF.

The V and J genes are TRBV19 and TRBJ1-1; D is unresolved. Germline CDR1 and CDR2: LNHDA and SQIVND (reference sequence). Trimming removed 5 bases from V and 5 bases from J, with 9 bases in between. The CDR3 totals 12 residues. The CDR3 sequence is CASSPPGTEAFF. The CDR3 region has the DNA TGTGCCAGTAGTCCACCGGGTACTGAAGCTTTCTTT. The variable domain in full, with the rest retrieved from reference TRBV19 and TRBJ1-1, is DGGITQSPKYLFRKEGQNVTLSCEQNLNHDAMYWYRQDPGQGLRLIYYSQIVNDFQKGDIAEGYSVSREKKESFPLTVTSAQKNPTAFYLCASSPPGTEAFFGQGTRLTVV.

This clone has just one count. The chain employs TRBV10-3 and TRBJ1-6; 8 positions match TRBD1. Germline-derived CDR1 and CDR2 are ENHRY and SYGVKD. V gave up 0 bases and J gave up 10 bases; unmatched junction bases: 2. CDR3 length equals 14 residues. The chain's CDR3 is CAISESTGVSPLHF. The CDR3 DNA reads TGTGCCATCAGTGAGTCGACAGGGGTGTCACCCCTCCACTTT.

V gene TRBV2 combines with J gene TRBJ1-3; tentative D call: TRBD1 (5 bases). The CDR3 covers 17 residues. V shed 2 bases and J shed 0 bases, with 14 bases lying between them. The V gene's germline CDR1 is SNHLY and CDR2 FYNNEI. As DNA, the CDR3 is TGTGCCAGCAGTGAACACGGGGGGTCAAGCTCTGGAAACACCATATATTTT. It specifies CASSEHGGSSSGNTIYF.

V usage is TRBV28 and J usage is TRBJ1-5; TRBD1 agrees at 7 bases. With 6 bases clipped from V and 3 bases from J, the junction kept 8 bases outside the gene matches. Germline lookup yields CDR1 MDHEN and CDR2 SYDVKM. This CDR3 spans 15 amino acids. The CDR3 DNA reads as TGTGCCAGCAGCGCCTTGACAGGGATCAATCAGCCCCAGCATTTT. Translation gives CASSALTGINQPQHF.

V is TRBV24-1 and J is TRBJ2-1, with D perhaps TRBD2 (5 bases). The CDR3 is 14 amino acids. Looked up from germline, CDR1 is KGHDR and CDR2 is SFDVKD. V was trimmed by 0 bases and J by 7 bases, leaving 9 bases between them. The CDR3 DNA is TGTGCCACCAGTGATTTGGGACTCCCGAATGAGCAGTTCTTC. Protein product: CATSDLGLPNEQFF.

J is TRBJ2-2 and V is TRBV9; possibly TRBD2 for D (6 bases). This CDR3 has 15 residues. Germline V gene sequence: CDR1 SGDLS, CDR2 YYNGEE. Between the trimmed V and J ends, which lost 3 bases and 5 bases, there was a span of 14 bases. The CDR3 reads CASSATSLLTGELFF. As DNA, the CDR3 is TGTGCCAGCAGCGCGACTAGTTTGTTGACCGGGGAGCTGTTTTTT.

This clone appeared once. The genes are TRBV28 and TRBJ1-3, with 12 bases identical to TRBD1. The CDR3 extends over 17 amino acids. Germline values: CDR1 MDHEN, CDR2 SYDVKM. The V gene end was trimmed by 6 bases and the J gene end by 2 bases; junction bases not matched to a gene: 8. The CDR3: CASRSLGQGAAGNTIYF. In DNA form, the CDR3 reads TGTGCCAGCAGATCCCTGGGACAGGGGGCGGCTGGAAACACCATATATTTT.

This chain connects TRBV28 to TRBJ1-2; D gene ambiguous. The CDR3 covers 14 residues. Germline loops: CDR1 MDHEN, CDR2 SYDVKM. The germline V and J ends were trimmed by 3 bases and 8 bases, with 16 bases remaining between them. The CDR3: CASSLDLRREGYTF. Here the CDR3 DNA reads TGTGCCAGCAGTTTGGATCTTCGACGGGAGGGCTACACCTTC.

The chain couples TRBV5-1 to TRBJ2-5; the D is unclear. The CDR3 is 12 residues long. V dropped 7 bases and J dropped 3 bases, with 10 bases sitting between them. Germline CDR1 and CDR2: SGHRS and YFSETQ. CDR3: CASSRSKETQYF. The CDR3 DNA reads TGCGCCAGCTCCAGGTCCAAAGAGACCCAGTACTTC.

The J gene is TRBJ2-3, the V gene TRBV11-2, with no clear D. Trimming took 1 base from V and 6 from J, leaving 5 bases between them. The CDR3 runs 12 residues. CDR1 and CDR2 from the germline V gene are SGHAT and FQNNGV. As DNA, the CDR3 is TGTGCCAGCAGCTTAGTTCCTGATACGCAGTATTTT. Translated: CASSLVPDTQYF.

The chain has TRBV21-1 and TRBJ2-5; whether TRBD2, the table's D call, matches the DNA was not checked. TRBV21-1 is labeled a pseudogene. The CDR3 length is 15 residues. The CDR3 nucleotides are TGTGCCAGCAGCATATTAGCGAGGGTGTCAGAGACCCAGTACTTC. Translation gives CASSILARVSETQYF.

The rearrangement joins TRBV6-2 or TRBV6-3 to TRBJ2-2, with 13 positions matching TRBD2. Germline values: CDR1 MNHEY, CDR2 SVGEGT. J lost 1 base, V lost 5 bases, and 4 bases had no gene match. The CDR3 totals 17 residues. CDR3 sequence reads: CASSGTSGTLNTGELFF. Written as DNA, the CDR3 is TGTGCCAGCAGTGGGACTAGCGGGACCTTGAACACCGGGGAGCTGTTTTTT.

DNA for the CDR3: TGTGCCAGCAGCCTAGCGGGAGGCACCGGGGAGCTGTTTTTT. Encoded protein: CASSLAGGTGELFF. The V and J genes are TRBV16 and TRBJ2-2, with 10 bases matching TRBD2. Trimming removed 4 bases from V and 4 bases from J; junction bases left unmatched: 0. The CDR3 loop spans 14 amino acids. The germline V gene has CDR1 KGHSY and CDR2 FQNENV.

J is TRBJ2-7 and V is TRBV27; the match to TRBD2 covers 15 bases. Germline V gene lookup returns CDR1 MNHEY and CDR2 SMNVEV (reference sequence). The CDR3 extends over 15 amino acids. V was pared by 8 bases and J by 6 bases, with 8 bases of the junction left unmatched. The CDR3, as DNA: TGTGCCAGCGGCTCGGGACTAGCGGGAGGAACCGAGCAGTACTTC. Translated: CASGSGLAGGTEQYF.

The V and J genes are TRBV5-1 and TRBJ2-7, with 12 bases that match TRBD2. There are 15 residues in the CDR3. J lost 7 bases, V lost 4 bases, and 9 bases had no gene match. Germline CDR1 reads SGHRS; CDR2 reads YFSETQ. In nucleotides, the CDR3 is TGCGCCAGCAGCACGAGACTAGCGGGGGCCGGGGAGCAGTACTTC. Translating gives CASSTRLAGAGEQYF.

The chain couples TRBV4-2 to TRBJ2-2; 8 bases match TRBD2. V shed 2 bases, J shed 5 bases, and the junction held 4 bases outside the gene matches. From germline, CDR1 is LGHNA and CDR2 YNFKEQ. This CDR3 is 15 amino acids long. CDR3 amino acids: CASSQRASGTGELFF. Here the CDR3 DNA reads TGTGCCAGCAGCCAACGGGCTAGCGGGACCGGGGAGCTGTTTTTT.

This clone has a single count. The CDR3: CASSLTGGSPLHF. The DNA for the CDR3 is TGTGCCAGCTCCCTGACAGGCGGATCACCCCTCCACTTT. This chain uses TRBV5-5 with TRBJ1-6, with D maybe TRBD1 (6 bases). This CDR3 region has 13 residues. The V gene's germline CDR1 is SGHKS and CDR2 YYEKEE (reference sequence). V shed 7 bases and J shed 10 bases, with 15 bases lying between them. Drawing the rest from reference TRBV5-5 and TRBJ1-6, the complete variable domain is DAGVTQSPTHLIKTRGQQVTLRCSPISGHKSVSWYQQVLGQGPQFIFQYYEKEERGRGNFPDRFSARQFPNYSSELNVNALLLGDSALYLCASSLTGGSPLHFGNGTRLTVT.

This chain uses TRBV6-5 with TRBJ1-2; TRBD1 is a possible D gene (5 bases). The CDR3 has 15 residues. Between the trimmed V and J ends, which lost 6 bases and 5 bases, there was a span of 19 bases. Germline V gene sequence: CDR1 MNHEY, CDR2 SVGAGI. CDR3 coding DNA: TGTGCCAGCAGCCCCTTTACGGGGGGAGGGTATGGCTACACCTTC. Residues: CASSPFTGGGYGYTF.